The next 13 T cell receptor beta chains were all read from a single sample in a study of blood T cell repertoires in COVID-19. Method: immunoSEQ multiplex PCR; TCRdb's copy keeps in-frame clones and lacks some. The table lists roughly 240,000 clones, roughly nine tenths of them singletons. The sequenced material came from peripheral blood. All receptors come from a woman in her fifties or sixties who had recovered from COVID-19.

J is TRBJ1-5 and V is TRBV27, with a weak D call TRBD1 (5 bases). There are 14 residues in the CDR3. V was shortened by 5 bases and J by 4 bases, with 12 bases between the two germline ends. The germline V gene encodes CDR1 MNHEY and CDR2 SMNVEV (reference sequence). This CDR3 is CASSIGALNQPQHF. The CDR3 DNA reads as TGTGCCAGCAGTATTGGGGCGCTGAATCAGCCCCAGCATTTT.

This chain uses TRBV10-3 with TRBJ2-3, with D possibly matching TRBD1 (6 bases). CDR1 is ENHRY, CDR2 SYGVKD, per germline. Trimming shortened V by 5 bases and J by 4 bases, and 13 bases separated the two germline ends. The CDR3 has 14 amino acids. The CDR3 loop is CAISQVAGADTQYF. In nucleotides, the CDR3 is TGTGCCATCAGTCAAGTGGCAGGGGCAGATACGCAGTATTTT.

This chain links TRBV4-3 with TRBJ1-1; the D is unclear. The CDR3 sequence is 13 residues long. V shed 0 bases and J shed 4 bases, with 6 bases lying between them. Germline V lookup: CDR1 LGHNA, CDR2 YSLEER. The CDR3 nucleotides are TGCGCCAGCAGCCAAGAACTCTTCACTGAAGCTTTCTTT. Its protein product is CASSQELFTEAFF.

The rearrangement uses TRBV7-2 and TRBJ1-2, with 9 nucleotides matching TRBD1. The CDR3 sequence is 17 residues long. J was trimmed by 3 bases and V by 5 bases; bases with no gene match: 13. Germline V CDR1 and CDR2: SGHTA, FQGNSA. The CDR3 sequence: CASSLRTGARDYYGYTF. CDR3 coding DNA: TGTGCCAGCAGCCTAAGGACAGGGGCAAGAGATTACTATGGCTACACCTTC.

Many counts were recorded for this clone. This chain links TRBV5-4 with TRBJ2-7; 7 nucleotides align to TRBD1. The CDR3 is made up of 14 amino acids. CDR1 and CDR2 from the germline V gene are SGHNT and YYREEE (reference sequence). The V and J ends lost 4 bases and 2 bases, in that order; junction bases with no gene match: 6. CDR3 sequence reads: CASSPRDSPYEQYF. In DNA, the CDR3 is TGTGCCAGCAGCCCCCGGGACAGTCCCTACGAGCAGTACTTC.

The CDR3 here is CASSLTGGTYSNQPQHF. The CDR3 DNA is TGTGCCAGCAGCTTGACAGGGGGCACTTATAGCAATCAGCCCCAGCATTTT. The chain couples TRBV7-8 to TRBJ1-5; 10 bases line up with TRBD1. There are 17 residues in the CDR3. CDR1 SGHVS and CDR2 FQNEAQ come from the germline V gene. V lost 3 bases to trimming and J lost 0 bases; unmatched junction nucleotides: 5.

The V and J genes are TRBV5-6 and TRBJ2-7, with 8 nucleotides matching TRBD1. Looked up from germline, CDR1 is SGHDT and CDR2 is YYEEEE. This CDR3 spans 13 amino acids. V was pared by 6 bases and J by 4 bases, with 6 bases of the junction left unmatched. This chain's CDR3 is CASKRTGIYEQYF. The DNA for the CDR3 is TGTGCCAGCAAAAGGACAGGGATTTACGAGCAGTACTTC.

This clone has more than one count but fewer than ten. The V and J genes are TRBV9 and TRBJ2-2; no firm D call. This CDR3 has 12 residues. Per the germline V gene, CDR1 is SGDLS and CDR2 is YYNGEE. With 2 bases removed from V and 3 bases from J, the gap between germline ends came to 2 bases. CDR3 nucleotide sequence: TGTGCCAGCAGCGTCTACACCGGGGAGCTGTTTTTT. Amino acids: CASSVYTGELFF.

The V and J genes are TRBV12-3 or TRBV12-4 and TRBJ2-5, with D maybe TRBD2 (6 bases). V was trimmed by 4 bases and J by 6 bases, leaving 12 bases between them. CDR3 length: 13 amino acids. DNA for the CDR3: TGTGCCAGCAGTTGGAGGGCTGGCAAGACCCAGTACTTC. It codes for CASSWRAGKTQYF.

This chain joins TRBV19 and TRBJ1-5, with TRBD1 identical over 7 bases. Trimming removed 2 bases from V and 0 bases from J; junction bases left unmatched: 4. Looked up from germline, CDR1 is LNHDA and CDR2 is SQIVND (reference sequence). This CDR3 has 16 amino acids. CDR3 nucleotides: TGTGCCAGTAGTATAAGAGGGGGCTATAGCAATCAGCCCCAGCATTTT. This encodes CASSIRGGYSNQPQHF.

The chain couples TRBV9 to TRBJ2-2; tentative D call: TRBD1 (6 bases). CDR1 is SGDLS, CDR2 YYNGEE, per germline. The V gene lost 1 base and the J gene lost 4 bases, with 11 bases spanning the gap. CDR3 length: 15 residues. The CDR3 protein is CASSVSGAGTGELFF. The CDR3 region has the DNA TGTGCCAGCAGCGTATCAGGGGCGGGCACCGGGGAGCTGTTTTTT.

The rearrangement joins TRBV6-5 to TRBJ1-5; TRBD1 matches 7 bases. The CDR3 sequence is 16 residues long. The V gene end was trimmed by 4 bases and the J gene end by 6 bases; junction bases not matched to a gene: 12. Germline CDR1 and CDR2: MNHEY and SVGAGI. In nucleotides, the CDR3 is TGTGCCAGCAGTTCAGGGGGACCGGAGAGGGGTCAGCCCCAGCATTTT. Amino acids: CASSSGGPERGQPQHF.

This clone has only one observation. J is TRBJ1-1 and V is TRBV5-1; TRBD1 matches at 7 bases. Germline assignment: CDR1 SGHRS and CDR2 YFSETQ. With 3 bases clipped from V and 3 bases from J, the junction kept 5 bases outside the gene matches. The CDR3 is made up of 14 amino acids. The CDR3 sequence is CASSSHTGDTEAFF. The CDR3 nucleotides read TGCGCCAGCAGCTCGCACACAGGGGACACTGAAGCTTTCTTT. Using reference TRBV5-1 and TRBJ1-1 for the parts outside the CDR3, the full variable domain is KAGVTQTPRYLIKTRGQQVTLSCSPISGHRSVSWYQQTPGQGLQFLFEYFSETQRNKGNFPGRFSGRQFSNSRSEMNVSTLELGDSALYLCASSSHTGDTEAFFGQGTRLTVV.